The TCR beta chain described here comes from a study of blood T cell repertoires in COVID-19. Study background: PBMCs, B-cell-depleted T cells, or T cells were the source of the cDNA or gDNA that made up the material.

CDR1 and CDR2 (germline): SGHVS, FQNEAQ. The CDR3 is 14 amino acids. V was trimmed by 2 bases and J by 6 bases, leaving 11 bases between them. In the authors' workflow: Quantification of nucleated cells was approximated via reference gene primer amplification. Assay: immunoSEQ multiplex PCR; the TCRdb copy retains only in-frame clones and omits some. Clonal size and the V and J genes are those of that table, whereas D and trimming came from the DNA. The sample has around 250,000 clones, approximately 86% seen once. The J gene is TRBJ1-5, the V gene TRBV7-8; D call uncertain. What was sequenced was peripheral blood. This TCR was sampled from a woman aged 70-85 years with active or convalescent COVID-19. The CDR3 DNA is TGTGCCAGCAGCTTAAAAGAGCTAGGTCAGCCCCAGCATTTT. It specifies CASSLKELGQPQHF.